The next 8 T cell receptor beta chains were all read from a single sample in a study of cytomegalovirus exposure and HLA in healthy donors. Produced via immunoSEQ multiplex PCR; TCRdb's table is partial and in-frame only. The sample includes over 60,000 clones, just over 95% of them seen just once. The sequenced sample consisted of PBMCs. Every receptor here comes from a woman aged 18 to 35 in good health and CMV-seropositive.

V gene TRBV5-1 combines with J gene TRBJ1-1; D not certain. The germline V and J ends were trimmed by 4 bases and 1 base, with 11 bases remaining between them. The CDR3 covers 14 residues. Germline V gene lookup returns CDR1 SGHRS and CDR2 YFSETQ. CDR3: CASSPWPGNTEAFF. Written as DNA, the CDR3 is TGCGCCAGCAGCCCCTGGCCGGGGAACACTGAAGCTTTCTTT.

This clone was counted a single time. The CDR3 loop is CASSLLSPYGSLDDTQYF. The CDR3 nucleotides are TGTGCCAGCAGTTTACTATCGCCCTACGGGAGTTTAGATGATACGCAGTATTTT. The rearrangement links TRBV28 to TRBJ2-3; D is perhaps TRBD2 (6 bases). From germline, CDR1 is MDHEN and CDR2 SYDVKM. The CDR3 has 18 residues. Between the trimmed V and J ends, which lost 2 bases and 6 bases, there was a span of 24 bases.

The V and J genes are TRBV7-8 and TRBJ2-1; D may be TRBD2 (6 bases). Looked up from germline, CDR1 is SGHVS and CDR2 is FQNEAQ. V lost 0 bases, J lost 10 bases, and 19 bases lay in between. This CDR3 comprises 16 residues. The CDR3 reads CASSLALGEVGREQFF. The CDR3, as DNA: TGTGCCAGCAGCTTAGCTCTGGGAGAGGTGGGGAGGGAGCAGTTCTTC.

This clone has only a few counts. The CDR3 loop is CASSLGLAGDTQYF. CDR3 sequence (DNA): TGTGCCAGCAGCTTAGGACTAGCGGGAGATACGCAGTATTTT. The J gene is TRBJ2-3, the V gene TRBV5-6; 11 nucleotides line up with TRBD2. V gave up 2 bases and J gave up 5 bases; unmatched junction bases: 1. The CDR3 length is 14 residues. In germline, CDR1 is SGHDT, CDR2 YYEEEE.

The chain has TRBV9 and TRBJ2-3; 7 bases fit TRBD1. The CDR3 is made up of 15 amino acids. The V segment lost 3 bases and the J segment 1 base; nucleotides outside the gene matches: 5. The germline V gene encodes CDR1 SGDLS and CDR2 YYNGEE. The CDR3 is CASSGGQGGTDTQYF. CDR3 nucleotide sequence: TGTGCCAGCAGCGGGGGGCAGGGGGGCACAGATACGCAGTATTTT.

This sequence joins TRBV5-1 and TRBJ1-1, with TRBD1 matching over 8 bases. The CDR3 runs to 14 residues. The germline gives CDR1 SGHRS, CDR2 YFSETQ. After removal of 4 bases from V and 4 bases from J, the junction contained 6 bases not matched to a gene. CDR3 DNA sequence: TGCGCCAGCAGCGCGCGGACAGGGATCACTGAAGCTTTCTTT. Its translation is CASSARTGITEAFF. Looking up the rest from reference TRBV5-1 and TRBJ1-1 gives the full variable domain: KAGVTQTPRYLIKTRGQQVTLSCSPISGHRSVSWYQQTPGQGLQFLFEYFSETQRNKGNFPGRFSGRQFSNSRSEMNVSTLELGDSALYLCASSARTGITEAFFGQGTRLTVV.

This clone was found once. This chain uses TRBV6-5 with TRBJ2-1; TRBD2 agrees at 13 bases. The CDR3 extends over 15 amino acids. Trimming took 7 bases from V and 6 from J; bases not matched to a gene: 6. Germline CDR1 reads MNHEY; CDR2 reads SVGAGI. The CDR3 coding sequence is TGTGCCAGCACGCCGGGACTAGCGGGAATCAATGAGCAGTTCTTC. As protein: CASTPGLAGINEQFF.

On this clone: Its ends do not fully match the called genes, so a read error is possible. The chain joins TRBV25-1 to TRBJ1-1; TRBD1 is a possible D gene (6 bases). The V gene's germline CDR1 is MGHDK and CDR2 SYGVNS. This CDR3 is 15 amino acids long. The CDR3 is CASREWGRQNTEAFF. The CDR3 region has the DNA TGTGCCAGCAGGGAATGGGGGCGTCAGAACACTGAAGCTTTCTTT.